This is a list of T cell receptor beta chains from one sample in a study of blood T cells in healthy people across ages. TCRdb reanalysed the 5' RACE reads using MiXCR and keeps one entry per CDR3 protein. The repertoire holds around 780,000 distinct CDR3 sequences, roughly 24% seen once, with 3% in the top ten. These same data were also listed under a study on T cells of mothers and their children.

Sample: blood. The receptors were sampled from a boy aged 5 to 17 in good health. The CDR3 runs from the conserved cysteine through the conserved F or W. The D gene is left open where the match is weak. Where a row states a size, it is once, few, many or the class of an expanded clone; other rows omit it.

CDR3,DNA,D,V,size,J
CASSQVDQETYEQYF,TGCGCCAGCAGCCAAGTCGACCAGGAGACCTACGAGCAGTACTTC,.,TRBV4-1,.,TRBJ2-7
CASSFSSEGGTDTQYF,TGCGCCAGCAGCTTCTCCAGCGAAGGGGGGACAGATACGCAGTATTTT,.,TRBV5-1,.,TRBJ2-3
CASTRQSLNQETQYF,TGTGCCAGCACTCGACAGTCGCTTAACCAAGAGACCCAGTACTTC,.,TRBV12-3/TRBV12-4,.,TRBJ2-5
CATRPGGAGGRQETQYF,TGTGCCACAAGGCCCGGGGGAGCGGGGGGTCGCCAAGAGACCCAGTACTTC,TRBD2,TRBV10-3,.,TRBJ2-5
CASSPQAGNSPLHF,TGTGCCAGCAGTCCCCAGGCCGGTAATTCACCCCTCCACTTT,.,TRBV12-3/TRBV12-4,few,TRBJ1-6
CASSLLIEQHF,TGCGCCAGCAGCTTGCTAATCGAGCAGCACTTC,.,TRBV5-1,few,TRBJ2-1
CASSLGWQGRTLKLQYF,TGTGCCAGCAGCTTAGGCTGGCAGGGTAGAACCTTAAAGCTTCAGTACTTC,.,TRBV7-8,few,TRBJ2-7
CASSTTGGEETQYF,TGTGCCAGCAGCACGACAGGGGGCGAAGAGACCCAGTACTTC,TRBD1,TRBV12-3/TRBV12-4,few,TRBJ2-5
CASSLRAPLVNEQFF,TGCGCCAGCAGCTTGAGGGCCCCCCTAGTAAATGAGCAGTTCTTC,.,TRBV5-1,few,TRBJ2-1
CASSPGTAPSTDTQYF,TGTGCCAGCAGCCCCGGGACTGCCCCTTCCACAGATACGCAGTATTTT,.,TRBV6-6,.,TRBJ2-3
CAISLHGRLAGDAEQFF,TGTGCCATCAGTTTACATGGTCGACTAGCGGGGGACGCTGAGCAGTTCTTC,TRBD2,TRBV12-3/TRBV12-4,.,TRBJ2-1